This T cell receptor beta chain comes out of a study of prognosis after radiotherapy for stage I lung cancer. Study results and limitations: Patients developing distant metastases showed lower Shannon entropy after stereotactic body radiation therapy. The study left the tumor specificity of the expanded TCR clones undetermined.

As concerns this clonotype: Its matching antigen is unknown. One end of the junction varies from germline; a read error may be responsible.

Two-round multiplex PCR, the amplification method, yielded TCR beta CDR3 from genomic DNA. Round one of PCR was performed, and it used primers specific to each TRBV and TRBJ gene. Each CDR3 protein gets one entry after TCRdb re-called the multiplex PCR reads with MiXCR. The sample yields about 36,000 distinct CDR3 sequences, around 30% seen once. The CDR3 is made up of 15 amino acids. Germline CDR1 is SGHTA and CDR2 is FQGNSA. This TCR was sampled from a donor aged 50 or older with non-small cell lung cancer. Sample: PBMCs, taken before or after stereotactic body radiation therapy (not recorded which). The chain carries TRBV7-2 and TRBJ2-1; 8 nucleotides match TRBD1. Written as DNA, the CDR3 is TGCGCCAGCAGAAGACAGGGGAGCTCCTACAATGAGCAGTTCTTC. Encoded protein: CASRRQGSSYNEQFF.